This T cell receptor (beta chain) was identified during a study of blood T cell repertoires in COVID-19. Patients at the Seattle site were enrolled during active infection and followed longitudinally. Per the original data handling: By means of reference gene primer amplification, nucleated cell counts were estimated. The protocol was immunoSEQ multiplex PCR, while the TCRdb copy is restricted to in-frame clones and leaves out a portion. D and trimming come from the DNA, and the V and J calls and clone size come from that table. The table includes around 340,000 clones, 86% detected once. As regards this clone: An end of the junction does not agree with germline; a read error may underlie this.

Germline V gene data show CDR1 as MNHEY and CDR2 as SMNVEV (reference sequence). The CDR3 has 11 residues. The material sequenced was peripheral blood. The sequence was collected from a woman aged 55-70 years with COVID-19, enrolled during active disease. J is TRBJ1-2 and V is TRBV27; maybe TRBD1 (5 bases). The CDR3 sequence: CASRGGSPRAF. The CDR3 coding sequence is TGTGCCAGCCGGGGGGGGTCTCCGCGCGCCTTC.